This T cell receptor beta chain originates from a study of blood T cell repertoires in COVID-19 (dated by TCRdb to 2019 to 2021). In the study overall: Samples covering the acute and convalescent phases of COVID-19 were provided by collaborators in the United States, Italy and Spain. A de-identified subject ID, COVID-19 status, age in years and sex were almost always included in the sample metadata. The prospective study material was composed of cDNA or gDNA derived from T cells, B-cell-depleted T cells, or PBMCs. The repertoires were released in a freely available public database intended as a resource for research on the immune response to SARS-CoV-2. Samples came from the ongoing ImmuneRACE study (first 160 participants) plus 1,254 subjects from 6 global collaborators. Subjects who had been exposed to COVID-19, were actively infected with it, or had recovered from it provided the deeply sampled blood TCRbeta repertoires that made up the dataset. HLA class I and class II types, where available, came from metadata supplied by the sample provider rather than from assay-based typing. The study at large found these results: Clinical and demographic metadata were provided uncurated, with the amount varying by source and participant.

The immunoSEQ Assay, a bias-controlled multiplex PCR, was used to amplify TCRbeta CDR3 regions from genomic DNA. Per the authors' processing: The number of nucleated cells in each sample was estimated from the amplification of reference gene primers within the assay. Sequence reads were collapsed and filtered to measure the absolute abundance of every unique TCRbeta CDR3 rearrangement. Productive Simpson clonality was computed per sample as the square root of Simpson's diversity index over productive rearrangements. TCRdb provides this immuneACCESS table in a form limited to in-frame rearrangements. Some clones are lacking; in checked studies, under half of them reflect an unresolved V gene, and why the rest are absent is not known. V, J and clone size derive from that table, while D and trimming were established from the DNA sequence. This sample lists about 100,000 clones; about nine tenths were detected once. 4% to 5.5% of the sample is held by the ten biggest clonotypes.

Comments on this clone: It has no known antigen specificity. Base qualities are not provided; no much larger clone lies one nucleotide away.

The CDR3 starts with the cysteine, ends with the phenylalanine, and has 15 residues. The only DNA kept is the CDR3, 45 bases in frame from the first base. Ends trimmed: V by 0 bases, J by 5 bases; bases unmatched to a gene: 2. Sequences MNHEY (CDR1) and SMNVEV (CDR2) are obtained from the germline V gene (reference sequence). In Seattle, one collaborating source enrolled patients while the infection was active and tracked those patients longitudinally over the course of disease. Collaborating institutions collected whole blood in K2EDTA tubes following their own protocols. For TCRbeta analysis, collaborator samples were shipped as frozen whole blood, as isolated PBMCs, or as DNA extracted from either sample type.

The TCR sequence derives from a woman aged 50 to 60 with COVID-19, enrolled during active disease. In this chain, TRBV27 is recombined with TRBJ1-1; 11 bases in the junction line up with TRBD1. The sequenced sample was peripheral blood. The CDR3 corresponds to CASSLSDRGQTEAFF. At the DNA level, the sequence is TGTGCCAGCAGTTTATCGGACAGGGGGCAGACTGAAGCTTTCTTT.